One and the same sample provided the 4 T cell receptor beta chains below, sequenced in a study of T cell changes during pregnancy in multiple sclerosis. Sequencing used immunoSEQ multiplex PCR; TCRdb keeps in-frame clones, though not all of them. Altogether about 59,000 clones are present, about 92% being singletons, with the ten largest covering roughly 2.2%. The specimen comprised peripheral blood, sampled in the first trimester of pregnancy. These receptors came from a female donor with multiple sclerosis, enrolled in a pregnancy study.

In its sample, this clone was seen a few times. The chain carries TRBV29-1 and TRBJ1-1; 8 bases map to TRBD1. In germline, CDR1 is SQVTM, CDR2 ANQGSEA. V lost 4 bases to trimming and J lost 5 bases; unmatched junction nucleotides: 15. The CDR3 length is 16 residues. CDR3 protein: CSVVGLLGQGVTEAFF. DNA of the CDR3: TGCAGCGTTGTTGGTCTTTTAGGACAGGGAGTGACTGAAGCTTTCTTT.

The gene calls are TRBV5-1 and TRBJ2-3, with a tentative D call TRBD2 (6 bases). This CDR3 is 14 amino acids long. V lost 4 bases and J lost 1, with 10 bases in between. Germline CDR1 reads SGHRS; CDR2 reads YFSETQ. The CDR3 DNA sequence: TGCGCCAGCAGCCGGGAGTTGGGCACAGATACGCAGTATTTT. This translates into CASSRELGTDTQYF.

CDR3 amino acids: CASSTQGPNYGYTF. CDR3 nucleotide sequence: TGTGCCAGTAGCACACAGGGGCCTAACTATGGCTACACCTTC. This chain joins TRBV19 and TRBJ1-2; 7 nucleotides agree with TRBD1. J lost 0 bases, V lost 6 bases, and 4 bases had no gene match. The germline V gene encodes CDR1 LNHDA and CDR2 SQIVND (reference sequence). There are 14 residues in the CDR3.

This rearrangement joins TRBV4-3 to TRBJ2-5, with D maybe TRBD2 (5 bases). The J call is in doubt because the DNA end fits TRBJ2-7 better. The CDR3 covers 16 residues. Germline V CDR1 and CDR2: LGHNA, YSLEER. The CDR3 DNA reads TGCGCCAGCAGCCAAGGGAGGACGGAGAGCTCCTACGAGCAGTACTTC. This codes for CASSQGRTESSYEQYF.